A selection of T cell receptor beta chains follows, all from one sample in a study of shared clonotypes between healthy human individuals. The assay was immunoSEQ multiplex PCR, and TCRdb's table has in-frame clones only and misses some. The data show about 2.4 million clones, 85% to 95% seen once. Sequenced: naive CD4+ T cells sorted from blood. The receptors here all came from a man aged 18 to 29 in good health. Each CDR3 is given with its conserved first and last residue. D genes are given only for firm matches.

V gene,D gene,J gene,CDR3 protein,CDR3 DNA
TRBV6-6,TRBD1,TRBJ1-2,CASSIGGDYGYTF,TGTGCCAGCAGCATAGGGGGCGACTATGGCTACACCTTC
TRBV18,TRBD1,TRBJ1-1,CASRGDTGAAFF,TGTGCCAGCCGGGGGGACACAGGGGCAGCTTTCTTT
TRBV6-5,TRBD1,TRBJ1-1,CASRGQKALYAFF,TGTGCCAGCAGGGGACAGAAGGCCCTTTACGCTTTCTTT
TRBV30,.,TRBJ2-5,CAWGPPWTSQETQYF,TGTGCCTGGGGACCCCCTTGGACAAGTCAAGAGACCCAGTACTTC
TRBV28,.,TRBJ2-5,CASSVKGTQYF,TGTGCCAGCAGTGTAAAGGGGACCCAGTACTTC
TRBV14,.,TRBJ1-2,CASSQRTATGNYGYTF,TGTGCCAGCAGCCAAAGGACCGCGACAGGAAACTATGGCTACACCTTC
TRBV9,TRBD2,TRBJ2-3,CASSATSGNTDTQYF,TGTGCCAGCAGCGCGACTAGCGGGAACACAGATACGCAGTATTTT
TRBV28,.,TRBJ1-1,CASAGQNTEAFF,TGTGCCAGCGCAGGGCAGAACACTGAAGCTTTCTTT
TRBV27,TRBD2,TRBJ2-7,CASSGLAGYEQYF,TGTGCCAGCTCGGGGCTAGCGGGCTACGAGCAGTACTTC
TRBV7-2,TRBD1,TRBJ1-2,CASSPGQAAGYTF,TGTGCCAGCAGCCCCGGACAGGCTGCTGGCTACACCTTC
TRBV7-2,.,TRBJ1-5,CASSFLARSNQPQHF,TGTGCCAGCAGCTTTTTGGCTAGAAGCAATCAGCCCCAGCATTTT
TRBV25-1,.,TRBJ1-2,CANTSYGYTF,TGTGCCAACACCTCCTATGGCTACACCTTC